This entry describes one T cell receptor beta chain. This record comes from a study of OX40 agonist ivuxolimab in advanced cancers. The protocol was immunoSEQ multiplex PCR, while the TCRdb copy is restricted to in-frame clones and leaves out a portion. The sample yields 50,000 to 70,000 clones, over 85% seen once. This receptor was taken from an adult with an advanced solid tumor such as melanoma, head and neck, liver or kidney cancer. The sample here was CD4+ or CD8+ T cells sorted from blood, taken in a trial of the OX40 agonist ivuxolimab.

CDR3: CASSQDLSGNYGYTF. The CDR3 region has the DNA TGCGCCAGCAGCCAAGATCTTTCCGGTAACTATGGCTACACCTTC. The chain joins TRBV4-1 to TRBJ1-2; D is unresolved. V gave up 0 bases and J gave up 1 base, with 9 bases separating them. The CDR3 is 15 residues long. Per germline, CDR1 MGHRA and CDR2 YSYEKL.